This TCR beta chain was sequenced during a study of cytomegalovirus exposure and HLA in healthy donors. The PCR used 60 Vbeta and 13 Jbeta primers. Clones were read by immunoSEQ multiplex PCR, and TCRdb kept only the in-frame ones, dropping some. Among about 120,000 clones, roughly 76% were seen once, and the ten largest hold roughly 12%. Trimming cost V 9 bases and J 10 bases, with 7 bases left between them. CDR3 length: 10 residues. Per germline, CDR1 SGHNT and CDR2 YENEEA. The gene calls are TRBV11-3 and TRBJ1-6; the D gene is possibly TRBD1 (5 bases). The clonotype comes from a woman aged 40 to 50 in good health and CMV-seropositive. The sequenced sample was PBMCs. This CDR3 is CARGLSPLHF. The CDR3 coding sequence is TGTGCCAGGGGGCTCTCACCCCTCCACTTT.